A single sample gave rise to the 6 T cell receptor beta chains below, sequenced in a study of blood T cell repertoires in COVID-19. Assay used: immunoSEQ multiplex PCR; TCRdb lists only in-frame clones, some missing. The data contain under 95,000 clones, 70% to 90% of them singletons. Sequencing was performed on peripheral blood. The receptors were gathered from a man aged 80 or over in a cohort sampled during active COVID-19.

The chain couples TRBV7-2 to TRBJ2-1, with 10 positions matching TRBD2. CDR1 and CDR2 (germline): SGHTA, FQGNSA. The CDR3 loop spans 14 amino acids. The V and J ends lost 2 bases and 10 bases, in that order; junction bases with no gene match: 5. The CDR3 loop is CASSLLAGALEQFF. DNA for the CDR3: TGTGCCAGCAGCTTACTAGCGGGGGCACTCGAGCAGTTCTTC.

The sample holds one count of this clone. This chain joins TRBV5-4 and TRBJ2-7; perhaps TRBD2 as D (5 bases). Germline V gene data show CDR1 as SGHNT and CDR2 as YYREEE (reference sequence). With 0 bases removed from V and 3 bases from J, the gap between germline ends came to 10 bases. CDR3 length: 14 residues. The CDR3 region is CASSLGGKGYEQYV. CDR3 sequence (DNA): TGTGCCAGCAGCTTGGGAGGGAAGGGCTACGAGCAGTACGTC.

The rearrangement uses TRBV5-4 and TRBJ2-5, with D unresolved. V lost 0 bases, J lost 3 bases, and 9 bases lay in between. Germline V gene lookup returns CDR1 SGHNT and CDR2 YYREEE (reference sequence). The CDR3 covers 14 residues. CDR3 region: CASSLGLREETQYF. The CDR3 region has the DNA TGTGCCAGCAGCTTGGGACTTAGAGAAGAGACCCAGTACTTC.

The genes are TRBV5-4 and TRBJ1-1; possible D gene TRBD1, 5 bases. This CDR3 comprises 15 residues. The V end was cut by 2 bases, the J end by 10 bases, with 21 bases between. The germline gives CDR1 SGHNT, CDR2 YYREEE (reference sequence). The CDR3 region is CASSFRNAGWGTAFF. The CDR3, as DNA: TGTGCCAGCAGCTTTCGGAACGCAGGGTGGGGAACAGCTTTCTTT.

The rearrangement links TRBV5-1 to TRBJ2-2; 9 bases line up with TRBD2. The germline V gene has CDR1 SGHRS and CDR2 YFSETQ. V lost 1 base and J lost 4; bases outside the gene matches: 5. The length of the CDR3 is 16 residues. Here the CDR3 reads CASSLQAGGFTGELFF. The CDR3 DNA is TGCGCCAGCAGCTTGCAAGCGGGGGGCTTCACCGGGGAGCTGTTTTTT.

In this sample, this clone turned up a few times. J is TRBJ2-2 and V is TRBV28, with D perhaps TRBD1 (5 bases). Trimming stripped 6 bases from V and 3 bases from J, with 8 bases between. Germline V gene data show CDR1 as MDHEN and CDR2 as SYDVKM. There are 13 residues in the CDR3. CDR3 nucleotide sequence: TGTGCCAGCAGCAAGACAGACACCGGGGAGCTGTTTTTT. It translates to CASSKTDTGELFF. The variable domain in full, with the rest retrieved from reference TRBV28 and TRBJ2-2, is DVKVTQSSRYLVKRTGEKVFLECVQDMDHENMFWYRQDPGLGLRLIYFSYDVKMKEKGDIPEGYSVSREKKERFSLILESASTNQTSMYLCASSKTDTGELFFGEGSRLTVL.